This T cell receptor (beta chain) stems from a study of shared clonotypes between healthy human individuals. At the level of the study: The plates for each donor numbered three CD4 naive, three CD4 memory, two CD8 naive and one CD8 memory. General observations from the study: Rarefaction curves obtained for sorted subsets showed sequencing incomplete despite large depth. Of the naive CD4 clonotypes, roughly 5% were shared across a few donors.

The table came from immunoSEQ multiplex PCR; TCRdb's copy has only in-frame clones and leaves some out. The repertoire consists of about 1.5 million clones, with roughly 96% occurring once and the leading ten covering about 1.2%. This clone was picked up a small number of times. The antigen remains unidentified. This sequence was found in a man aged 25 to 40 in good health. Material: naive CD4+ T cells sorted from blood. Documented subset: CD45RA+ positively selected.

CDR3 nucleotide sequence: TGTGCCAGTATTTTCCGGTTATATTTT. Its translation: CASIFRLYF. The chain uses TRBV19 and TRBJ1-3, with unresolved D. The CDR3 runs to 9 residues. CDR1 is LNHDA and CDR2 is SQIVND in the germline V gene (reference sequence). V was cut by 7 bases and J by 14 bases, with 9 bases left in between.